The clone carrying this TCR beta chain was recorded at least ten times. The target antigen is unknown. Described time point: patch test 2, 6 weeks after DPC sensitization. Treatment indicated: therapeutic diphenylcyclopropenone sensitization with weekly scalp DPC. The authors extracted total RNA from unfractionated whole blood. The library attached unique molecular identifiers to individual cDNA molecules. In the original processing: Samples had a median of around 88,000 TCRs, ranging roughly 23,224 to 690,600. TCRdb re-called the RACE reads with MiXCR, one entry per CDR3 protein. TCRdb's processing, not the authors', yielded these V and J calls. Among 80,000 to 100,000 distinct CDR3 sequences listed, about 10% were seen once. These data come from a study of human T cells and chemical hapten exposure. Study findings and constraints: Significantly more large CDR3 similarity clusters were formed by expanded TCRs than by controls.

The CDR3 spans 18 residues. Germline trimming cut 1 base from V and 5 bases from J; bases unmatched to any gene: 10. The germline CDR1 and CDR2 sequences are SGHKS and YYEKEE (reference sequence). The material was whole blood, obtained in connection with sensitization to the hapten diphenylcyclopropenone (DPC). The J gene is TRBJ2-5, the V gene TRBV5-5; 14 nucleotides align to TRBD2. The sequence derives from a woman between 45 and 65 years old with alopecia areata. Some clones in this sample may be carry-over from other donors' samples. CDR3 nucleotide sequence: TGTGCCAGCAGCTTGCGGGGGACTAGCGGGGGCTCCCGCGAGACCCAGTACTTC. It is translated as CASSLRGTSGGSRETQYF.